This T cell receptor beta chain was profiled in a study of T cells after posttransplantation cyclophosphamide. The study, taken as a whole, reports: TRB clonality was highly associated with recipient CMV seropositivity and reactivation.

This related bone marrow graft donor gave peripheral blood on the day of marrow donation. In its sample, this clone was seen many times. The antigen is unknown. The length of the CDR3 is 13 residues. V dropped 5 bases and J dropped 1 base, with 9 bases sitting between them. The germline V gene encodes CDR1 GTSNPN and CDR2 SVGIG (reference sequence). TCRdb's copy holds only in-frame clones and misses some; the assay was immunoSEQ multiplex PCR. The table lists about 40,000 clones, with no singletons. The receptor comes from a woman in her forties or fifties in good health and a related stem cell transplant donor. V is TRBV30 and J is TRBJ2-1; tentative D call: TRBD2 (6 bases). Sequencing was performed on PBMCs. CDR3 DNA: TGTGCCTGGGCTAGCGAATCCTACAATGAGCAGTTCTTC. Residues: CAWASESYNEQFF. Based on the CDR3 plus reference TRBV30 and TRBJ2-1, the full variable domain is SQTIHQWPATLVQPVGSPLSLECTVEGTSNPNLYWYRQAAGRGLQLLFYSVGIGQISSEVPQNLSASRPQDRQFILSSKKLLLSDSGFYLCAWASESYNEQFFGPGTRLTVL.